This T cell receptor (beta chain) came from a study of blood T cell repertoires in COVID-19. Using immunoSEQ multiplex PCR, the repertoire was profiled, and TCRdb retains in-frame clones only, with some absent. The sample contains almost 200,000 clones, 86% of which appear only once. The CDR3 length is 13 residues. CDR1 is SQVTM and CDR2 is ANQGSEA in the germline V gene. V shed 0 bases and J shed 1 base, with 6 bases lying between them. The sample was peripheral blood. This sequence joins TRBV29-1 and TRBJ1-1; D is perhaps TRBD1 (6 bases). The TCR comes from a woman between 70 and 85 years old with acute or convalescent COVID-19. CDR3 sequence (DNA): TGCAGCGTTGAAGAGGGACAGAACACTGAAGCTTTCTTT. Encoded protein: CSVEEGQNTEAFF.